The next 12 T cell receptor beta chains were all read from a single sample in a study of CD8+CD57+ T cells in acquired aplastic anemia. Only patients with CD8+CD57+ cell expansion on flow cytometry were chosen for sequencing. Profiles of TCR beta VDJ and CDR3 were generated from a genomic DNA template. One entry per CDR3 protein results from TCRdb running MiXCR on the reads. The sample comprises some 160,000 distinct CDR3 sequences, around half of which are singletons, and more than 30% rests with the top ten. Sequenced input: sorted CD4+, CD8+, or CD8+CD57+ T cells (not recorded which) from PBMCs. The source is a human donor with aplastic anemia.

This clonotype was picked up many times. This chain connects TRBV7-9 to TRBJ2-5, with 11 bases aligning to TRBD2. The CDR3 contains 20 residues. Germline V lookup: CDR1 SEHNR, CDR2 FQNEAQ (reference sequence). Germline trimming cut 1 base from V and 2 bases from J; bases unmatched to any gene: 15. DNA for the CDR3: TGTGCCAGCAGCTTAGGTGGCGAGTCTTGGACTAGCGGGCTTCAAGAGACCCAGTACTTC. It codes for CASSLGGESWTSGLQETQYF.

As for this clonotype: Relative to the germline gene, one junction end is altered; a read error may explain this. The rearrangement joins TRBV6-4 to TRBJ2-1, with D hard to call. Germline assignment: CDR1 MRHNA and CDR2 SNTAGT. This CDR3 has 13 amino acids. CDR3 sequence reads: CASSDPPLGEQLF. The CDR3 DNA sequence: TGTGCCAGCAGTGACCCTCCGTTAGGTGAGCAGCTCTTC.

This clonotype was counted ten times or more. The junction departs from the called germline gene at one end, perhaps through a read error. This chain joins TRBV10-3 and TRBJ2-5, with D possibly being TRBD2 (5 bases). The CDR3 runs to 15 residues. Germline V lookup: CDR1 ENHRY, CDR2 SYGVKD. The CDR3 bases are TGTGCCATCAGTAAGTCTGGAGCGGTCCAAGAGACCCAGTACTTC. Protein: CAISKSGAVQETQYF.

This clonotype was observed many times. The chain is built from TRBV19 and TRBJ2-1; D call uncertain. This CDR3 spans 13 amino acids. The V and J ends lost 3 bases and 3 bases respectively, with 6 bases between them. Germline CDR1 and CDR2: LNHDA and SQIVND (reference sequence). The CDR3 DNA follows: TGTGCCAGTAGTATCGTCTACTACAATGAGCAGTTCTTC. Protein: CASSIVYYNEQFF. Supplemented by reference TRBV19 and TRBJ2-1, the full variable domain reads DGGITQSPKYLFRKEGQNVTLSCEQNLNHDAMYWYRQDPGQGLRLIYYSQIVNDFQKGDIAEGYSVSREKKESFPLTVTSAQKNPTAFYLCASSIVYYNEQFFGPGTRLTVL.

The chain links TRBV7-9 to TRBJ2-2, with TRBD1 as a possible D gene (5 bases). Germline values: CDR1 SEHNR, CDR2 FQNEAQ (reference sequence). The V end lost 3 bases, the J end lost 7 bases, and 9 bases lay between the germline ends. There are 13 residues in the CDR3. The CDR3 loop is CASSFREGGELFF. The CDR3 DNA reads as TGTGCCAGCAGCTTCAGGGAAGGCGGGGAGCTGTTTTTT.

The chain combines TRBV4-1 with TRBJ2-5; D perhaps matches TRBD2 (5 bases). V dropped 0 bases and J dropped 0 bases, with 8 bases sitting between them. In germline, CDR1 is MGHRA, CDR2 YSYEKL. The CDR3 has 15 amino acids. The CDR3 region is CASSQEGRYQETQYF. The CDR3 DNA follows: TGCGCCAGCAGCCAAGAGGGGAGATACCAAGAGACCCAGTACTTC.

This clonotype was counted many times. V is TRBV19 and J is TRBJ2-1; the D gene is possibly TRBD2 (6 bases). Looked up from germline, CDR1 is LNHDA and CDR2 is SQIVND (reference sequence). The CDR3 length is 16 residues. V lost 3 bases to trimming and J lost 0 bases, with 12 bases between them. The DNA of the CDR3 is TGTGCCAGTAGTATCGGAGCGGGCCGCTCCTACAATGAGCAGTTCTTC. It translates to CASSIGAGRSYNEQFF.

This clonotype was detected many times. CDR3 sequence: CATSDLLGPLPGELFF. The CDR3 bases are TGTGCCACCAGTGATTTGTTAGGACCTCTCCCCGGGGAGCTGTTTTTT. The rearrangement uses TRBV24-1 and TRBJ2-2; D gene unclear. Germline V gene sequence: CDR1 KGHDR, CDR2 SFDVKD. The CDR3 contains 16 residues. V was trimmed by 0 bases and J by 6 bases, leaving 13 bases between them.

The chain links TRBV20-1 to TRBJ1-1; 7 positions agree with TRBD1. From germline, CDR1 is DFQATT and CDR2 SNEGSKA (reference sequence). The CDR3 contains 13 residues. The ends lost 7 bases at V and 1 base at J; junction bases unmatched: 6. In DNA form, the CDR3 reads TGCAGTGTCACGACAGGGACGAACACTGAAGCTTTCTTT. Its protein is CSVTTGTNTEAFF.

The V call is TRBV6-1, the J call TRBJ2-5; a weak D match, TRBD2 (6 bases). This CDR3 region has 17 residues. Germline values: CDR1 MNHNS, CDR2 SASEGT. The germline V and J ends were trimmed by 2 bases and 4 bases, with 20 bases remaining between them. The DNA for the CDR3 is TGTGCCAGCAGTGAACCGGGAGCAAGCGAGAACGGAGAGACCCAGTACTTC. Its translation is CASSEPGASENGETQYF.

The table lists this clonotype with many counts. This chain links TRBV4-1 with TRBJ2-3; D is unresolved. V was trimmed by 4 bases and J by 0 bases, leaving 20 bases between them. The CDR3 covers 18 residues. CDR1 is MGHRA, CDR2 YSYEKL, per germline. The CDR3 protein is CASSPPPQQVSSTDTQYF. The CDR3 bases are TGCGCCAGCAGCCCACCTCCTCAACAAGTCTCTAGCACAGATACGCAGTATTTT.

As to this clonotype: Since a much larger clone is just one base distant, this may be a read error. CDR3: CASSHDQGNTEAFF. The CDR3 nucleotides read TGTGCCAGCAGCCACGACCAGGGAAACACTGAAGCTTTCTTT. V is TRBV4-2 and J is TRBJ1-1; D is perhaps TRBD1 (5 bases). The V gene's germline CDR1 is LGHNA and CDR2 YNFKEQ. The CDR3 extends over 14 amino acids. The V gene lost 3 bases and the J gene lost 2 bases, with 10 bases spanning the gap.